These 28 T cell receptor beta chains were sequenced from one sample in a study of OX40 agonist ivuxolimab in advanced cancers. Method: immunoSEQ multiplex PCR; TCRdb's copy keeps in-frame clones and lacks some. The table records some 50,000 clones, approximately 80% of them present only once. The sample in question was CD4+ or CD8+ T cells sorted from blood, obtained in a trial of the OX40 agonist ivuxolimab. These receptors were obtained from an adult with an advanced solid tumor such as melanoma, head and neck, liver or kidney cancer.

By sample share, this clone is medium-sized. The V and J genes are TRBV30 and TRBJ1-2; no reliable D call. The germline V gene has CDR1 GTSNPN and CDR2 SVGIG (reference sequence). This CDR3 region has 12 residues. Trimming pared 1 base from V and 6 bases from J, leaving 9 bases between. The CDR3: CAWSGRADGYTF. DNA of the CDR3: TGTGCCTGGAGTGGTAGGGCTGATGGCTACACCTTC.

This chain uses TRBV15 with TRBJ2-7; 10 positions agree with TRBD1. Germline V CDR1 and CDR2: LNHNV, YYDKDF (reference sequence). After removal of 0 bases from V and 2 bases from J, the junction contained 7 bases not matched to a gene. The CDR3 has 17 amino acids. CDR3: CATSRELGTGDPYEQYF. CDR3 coding DNA: TGTGCCACCAGCAGAGAGCTCGGGACAGGGGATCCCTACGAGCAGTACTTC.

The chain links TRBV29-1 to TRBJ2-3; D call uncertain. V lost 4 bases and J 4 bases, leaving 6 bases between the germline ends. This CDR3 contains 11 residues. The germline V gene encodes CDR1 SQVTM and CDR2 ANQGSEA. CDR3 nucleotide sequence: TGCAGCGTTGCGACTGCAGATACGCAGTATTTT. It is translated as CSVATADTQYF.

The chain couples TRBV6-5 to TRBJ2-7, with TRBD1 matching 7 bases. There are 14 residues in the CDR3. V dropped 7 bases and J dropped 4; count of bases not matched to a gene: 10. In germline, CDR1 is MNHEY, CDR2 SVGAGI. CDR3 DNA sequence: TGTGCCAGCAACTCACGAGGGGGCACGTACGAGCAGTACTTC. Its protein product is CASNSRGGTYEQYF.

This clone was counted between two and nine times. The chain joins TRBV6-5 to TRBJ2-1, with D perhaps matching TRBD1 (5 bases). V dropped 0 bases and J dropped 9 bases, with 9 bases sitting between them. This CDR3 is built from 13 residues. CDR1 is MNHEY, CDR2 SVGAGI, per germline. CDR3 sequence (DNA): TGTGCCAGCAGTTACTCGACAGAAGGTGAGCAGTTCTTC. It encodes CASSYSTEGEQFF.

The chain is built from TRBV27 and TRBJ2-3, with D perhaps TRBD2 (7 bases). V was pared by 3 bases and J by 2 bases, with 18 bases between. Germline CDR1 MNHEY, CDR2 SMNVEV (reference sequence). This CDR3 comprises 17 residues. DNA of the CDR3: TGTGCCAGCAGTTTGTGGGGGATACGGGGGGCCACAGATACGCAGTATTTT. Residues: CASSLWGIRGATDTQYF.

The chain has TRBV10-3 and TRBJ2-3; D not resolved. The length of the CDR3 is 14 residues. Trimming shortened V by 4 bases and J by 4 bases, and 12 bases separated the two germline ends. Germline values: CDR1 ENHRY, CDR2 SYGVKD. In nucleotides, the CDR3 is TGTGCCATCAGTGTTGAATCCCTACCAGATACGCAGTATTTT. It codes for CAISVESLPDTQYF.

The sample holds one count of this clone. The chain links TRBV2 to TRBJ2-5, with 10 bases aligning to TRBD1. Germline V lookup: CDR1 SNHLY, CDR2 FYNNEI. The CDR3 is 14 amino acids. Unmatched junction bases numbered 8, after V lost 4 bases and J lost 9 bases. The CDR3 region has the DNA TGTGCCAGCAGTGGGGACAGGGGATTTTGGGCCCAGTACTTC. Translating it yields CASSGDRGFWAQYF.

V gene TRBV18 combines with J gene TRBJ2-3; D tentatively fits TRBD1 or TRBD2 (5 bases each). CDR1 is KGHSH, CDR2 LQKENI, per germline. This CDR3 is 17 amino acids long. Trimming pared 2 bases from V and 5 bases from J, leaving 20 bases between. This CDR3 is CASSPNPGPWIGDTQYF. As DNA, the CDR3 is TGTGCCAGCTCACCAAATCCGGGACCGTGGATCGGAGATACGCAGTATTTT.

This clone has a single count. CDR3 sequence (DNA): TGCGCCAGCAGGGACAGCCAAGAAGCCCAGTACTTC. It encodes CASRDSQEAQYF. The rearrangement joins TRBV5-1 to TRBJ2-5, with D tentatively TRBD1 (6 bases). CDR1 SGHRS and CDR2 YFSETQ come from the germline V gene. Trimming took off 5 bases at V and 9 bases at J, with 14 bases between the two ends. The CDR3 contains 12 residues.

This rearrangement joins TRBV2 to TRBJ1-2; TRBD1 aligns across 9 bases. V was clipped by 11 bases and J by 4 bases; unmatched bases: 8. CDR1 and CDR2 from the germline V gene are SNHLY and FYNNEI. The CDR3 runs to 13 residues. Written as DNA, the CDR3 is TGTGCCTCGTCCTCGGACAGGGGCTATGGCTACACCTTC. Residues: CASSSDRGYGYTF.

The chain is built from TRBV6-4 and TRBJ1-1; D not certain. The ends were cut back, 4 bases at V and 0 bases at J, with 9 bases in the middle. The CDR3 totals 14 residues. CDR1 MRHNA and CDR2 SNTAGT come from the germline V gene. CDR3 DNA sequence: TGTGCCAGCAGTGTCTCGACTCTGAACACTGAAGCTTTCTTT. As protein: CASSVSTLNTEAFF.

The chain is built from TRBV18 and TRBJ1-2, with a tentative D call TRBD1 (6 bases). The length of the CDR3 is 13 residues. Trimming shortened V by 1 base and J by 7 bases, and 10 bases separated the two germline ends. Looked up from germline, CDR1 is KGHSH and CDR2 is LQKENI. CDR3 in DNA: TGTGCCAGCTCACCACAGGGGGATAGTGGCTACACCTTC. Translated: CASSPQGDSGYTF.

CDR3 amino acids: CASSSTGLSANEQFF. The CDR3 DNA sequence: TGTGCCAGCAGCTCTACAGGGTTGAGTGCCAATGAGCAGTTCTTC. This rearrangement joins TRBV7-9 to TRBJ2-1; TRBD1 might be the D (6 bases). V dropped 4 bases and J dropped 6 bases, with 16 bases sitting between them. The germline gives CDR1 SEHNR, CDR2 FQNEAQ (reference sequence). The CDR3 is 15 residues long.

The chain is built from TRBV5-6 and TRBJ1-6; D is perhaps TRBD1 (6 bases). V lost 1 base and J 4 bases, leaving 15 bases between the germline ends. The CDR3 contains 17 residues. In germline, CDR1 is SGHDT, CDR2 YYEEEE. The CDR3 sequence is CASSLRLGGGYNSPLHF. CDR3 in DNA: TGTGCCAGCAGCTTGAGGCTAGGAGGGGGGTATAATTCACCCCTCCACTTT.

The chain employs TRBV5-1 and TRBJ1-4, with 8 bases lining up with TRBD1. CDR1 SGHRS and CDR2 YFSETQ come from the germline V gene. The CDR3 is 15 amino acids. With V trimmed by 4 bases and J by 8 bases, 10 bases remained unmatched. The CDR3 loop reads CASSPTGALREKLFF. The DNA for the CDR3 is TGCGCCAGCAGCCCGACAGGGGCCTTACGGGAAAAACTGTTTTTT.

The rearrangement joins TRBV30 to TRBJ2-7; 10 bases fit TRBD2. Germline-derived CDR1 and CDR2 are GTSNPN and SVGIG (reference sequence). Trimming removed 2 bases from V and 1 base from J; junction bases left unmatched: 2. This CDR3 comprises 14 residues. CDR3 sequence reads: CAWSLAGGSYEQYF. DNA for the CDR3: TGTGCCTGGAGTTTAGCGGGGGGATCCTACGAGCAGTACTTC.

This clone was detected a few times. This sequence joins TRBV5-1 and TRBJ1-1, with a possible D match to TRBD1 (6 bases). Trimming stripped 0 bases from V and 0 bases from J, with 12 bases between. CDR1 and CDR2 (germline): SGHRS, YFSETQ. CDR3 length: 16 amino acids. The CDR3 region has the DNA TGCGCCAGCAGCTTGGGATGGACAGCTATGAACACTGAAGCTTTCTTT. This encodes CASSLGWTAMNTEAFF.

The chain has TRBV5-6 and TRBJ1-1; 7 bases align to TRBD1. The CDR3 spans 14 residues. V shed 5 bases, J shed 2 bases, and the junction held 6 bases outside the gene matches. The germline V gene encodes CDR1 SGHDT and CDR2 YYEEEE. The CDR3 sequence: CASRRTGRNTEAFF. The CDR3 coding sequence is TGTGCCAGCAGGAGGACAGGACGAAACACTGAAGCTTTCTTT.

This clone was seen a single time. The chain joins TRBV27 to TRBJ1-1; tentatively, D is TRBD1 (5 bases). There are 11 residues in the CDR3. Germline values: CDR1 MNHEY, CDR2 SMNVEV (reference sequence). The germline V and J ends were trimmed by 6 bases and 6 bases, with 8 bases remaining between them. This CDR3 reads CASRSGPEAFF. The CDR3 DNA reads TGTGCCAGCAGATCGGGACCTGAAGCTTTCTTT.

The chain carries TRBV5-1 and TRBJ1-1; D not resolved. V was pared by 2 bases and J by 8 bases, with 13 bases between. The CDR3 extends over 13 amino acids. The germline V gene encodes CDR1 SGHRS and CDR2 YFSETQ. CDR3 loop: CASSFVDPPEAFF. The CDR3 coding sequence is TGCGCCAGCAGCTTTGTTGACCCCCCAGAAGCTTTCTTT.

The rearrangement joins TRBV27 to TRBJ2-2, with unresolved D. Trimming shortened V by 3 bases and J by 7 bases, and 12 bases separated the two germline ends. The CDR3 length is 14 residues. From germline, CDR1 is MNHEY and CDR2 SMNVEV (reference sequence). For the CDR3, the DNA is TGTGCCAGCAGTTTCGGCGGTTACGGCGGGGAGCTGTTTTTT. This translates into CASSFGGYGGELFF.

This chain uses TRBV6-5 with TRBJ1-2, with a tentative D call TRBD1 (5 bases). Trimming removed 2 bases from V and 7 bases from J, with 8 bases in between. In germline, CDR1 is MNHEY, CDR2 SVGAGI. The CDR3 has 12 residues. CDR3 amino acids: CASSYTRGGYTF. The CDR3 DNA is TGTGCCAGCAGTTACACGAGGGGTGGCTACACCTTC.

In nucleotides, the CDR3 is TGTGCCAGCAGCACGGGGACAGGGGGTATCAATCAGCCCCAGCATTTT. Its protein is CASSTGTGGINQPQHF. V usage is TRBV7-9 and J usage is TRBJ1-5; TRBD1 matches 11 bases. With 5 bases clipped from V and 3 bases from J, the junction kept 6 bases outside the gene matches. Looked up from germline, CDR1 is SEHNR and CDR2 is FQNEAQ (reference sequence). CDR3 length: 16 residues.

This clone was observed a handful of times. The rearrangement links TRBV7-9 to TRBJ1-6; the D gene is possibly TRBD1 (5 bases). CDR3 length equals 14 residues. Trimming removed 4 bases from V and 9 bases from J, with 13 bases in between. CDR1 SEHNR and CDR2 FQNEAQ come from the germline V gene (reference sequence). The CDR3 DNA reads TGTGCCAGCAGCTCCCCGGGGCTCAGTTCACCCCTCCACTTT. Protein: CASSSPGLSSPLHF.

The V call is TRBV4-1, the J call TRBJ1-2; the D is unclear. The CDR3 is 17 amino acids. Germline CDR1 MGHRA, CDR2 YSYEKL. V lost 4 bases and J lost 4, with 22 bases in between. The CDR3 bases are TGCGCCAGCAGCCGAGAATCTATGGGTCCCCTGGGCTATGGCTACACCTTC. It encodes CASSRESMGPLGYGYTF.

This clone was seen only a few times. The rearrangement uses TRBV5-1 and TRBJ2-3; D might be TRBD1 (5 bases). The V gene's germline CDR1 is SGHRS and CDR2 YFSETQ. V was pared by 2 bases and J by 2 bases, with 12 bases between. This CDR3 comprises 15 residues. The CDR3 sequence is CASSLVGHLTDTQYF. The CDR3 region has the DNA TGCGCCAGCAGCTTAGTGGGGCATCTCACAGATACGCAGTATTTT. Using reference TRBV5-1 and TRBJ2-3 for the parts outside the CDR3, the full variable domain is KAGVTQTPRYLIKTRGQQVTLSCSPISGHRSVSWYQQTPGQGLQFLFEYFSETQRNKGNFPGRFSGRQFSNSRSEMNVSTLELGDSALYLCASSLVGHLTDTQYFGPGTRLTVL.

V gene TRBV7-2 combines with J gene TRBJ1-5; D possibly corresponds to TRBD1 (5 bases). Germline lookup yields CDR1 SGHTA and CDR2 FQGNSA. Between the trimmed V and J ends, which lost 5 bases and 4 bases, there was a span of 18 bases. The CDR3 loop spans 16 amino acids. The CDR3 region has the DNA TGTGCCAGCAGCCCCGGGGGGAGCAGAAGGAATCAGCCCCAGCATTTT. Translated, it gives CASSPGGSRRNQPQHF.